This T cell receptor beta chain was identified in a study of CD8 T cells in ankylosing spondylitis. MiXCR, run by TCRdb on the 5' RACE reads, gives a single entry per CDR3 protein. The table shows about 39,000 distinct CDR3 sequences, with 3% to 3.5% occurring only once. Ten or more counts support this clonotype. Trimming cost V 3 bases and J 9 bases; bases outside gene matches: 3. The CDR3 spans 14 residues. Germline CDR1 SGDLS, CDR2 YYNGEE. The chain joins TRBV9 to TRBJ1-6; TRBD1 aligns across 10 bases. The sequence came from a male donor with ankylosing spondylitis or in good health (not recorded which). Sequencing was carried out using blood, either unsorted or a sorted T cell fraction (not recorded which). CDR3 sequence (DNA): TGTGCCAGCAGCGCGGGACAGGGGTTTTCACCCCTCCACTTT. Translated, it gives CASSAGQGFSPLHF.